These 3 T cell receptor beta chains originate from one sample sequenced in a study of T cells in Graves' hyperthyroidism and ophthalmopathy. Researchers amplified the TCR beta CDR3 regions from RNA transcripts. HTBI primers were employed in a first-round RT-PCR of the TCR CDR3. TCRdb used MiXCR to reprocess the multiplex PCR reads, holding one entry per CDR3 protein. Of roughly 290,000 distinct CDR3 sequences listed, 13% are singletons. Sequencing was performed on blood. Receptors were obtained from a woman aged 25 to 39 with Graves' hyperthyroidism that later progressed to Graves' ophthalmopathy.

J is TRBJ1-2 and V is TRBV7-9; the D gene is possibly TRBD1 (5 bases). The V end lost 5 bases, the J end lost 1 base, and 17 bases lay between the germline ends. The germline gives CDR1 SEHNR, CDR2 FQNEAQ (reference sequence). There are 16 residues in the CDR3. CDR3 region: CASSPAPTEINYGYTF. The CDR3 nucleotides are TGTGCCAGCAGCCCGGCCCCGACAGAGATTAACTATGGCTACACCTTC. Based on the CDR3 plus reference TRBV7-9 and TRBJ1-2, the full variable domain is DTGVSQNPRHKITKRGQNVTFRCDPISEHNRLYWYRQTLGQGPEFLTYFQNEAQLEKSRLLSDRFSAERPKGSFSTLEIQRTEQGDSAMYLCASSPAPTEINYGYTFGSGTRLTVV.

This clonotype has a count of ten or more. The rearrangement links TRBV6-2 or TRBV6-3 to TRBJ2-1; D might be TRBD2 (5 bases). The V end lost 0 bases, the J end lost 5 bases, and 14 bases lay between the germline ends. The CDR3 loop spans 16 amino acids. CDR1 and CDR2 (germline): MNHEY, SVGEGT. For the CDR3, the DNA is TGTGCCAGCAGTTACTCACCGGGAATGGGGAACAATGAGCAGTTCTTC. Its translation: CASSYSPGMGNNEQFF.

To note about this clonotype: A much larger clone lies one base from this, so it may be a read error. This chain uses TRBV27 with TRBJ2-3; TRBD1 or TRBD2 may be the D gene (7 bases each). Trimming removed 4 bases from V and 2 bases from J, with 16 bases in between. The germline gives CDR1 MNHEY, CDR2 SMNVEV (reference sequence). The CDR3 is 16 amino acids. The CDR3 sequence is CASSYPGGGVTDTQYF. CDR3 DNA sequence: TGTGCCAGCAGTTACCCAGGGGGGGGGGTCACAGATACGCAGTATTTT.